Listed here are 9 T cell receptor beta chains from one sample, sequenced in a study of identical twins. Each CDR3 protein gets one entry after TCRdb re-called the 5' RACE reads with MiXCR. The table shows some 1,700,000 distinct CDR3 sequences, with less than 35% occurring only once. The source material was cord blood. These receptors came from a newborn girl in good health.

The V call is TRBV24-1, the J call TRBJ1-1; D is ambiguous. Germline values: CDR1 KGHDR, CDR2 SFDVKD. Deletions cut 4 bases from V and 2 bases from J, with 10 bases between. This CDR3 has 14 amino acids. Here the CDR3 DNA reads TGTGCCACCAGTGAAGCCACTACTAACACTGAAGCTTTCTTT. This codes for CATSEATTNTEAFF.

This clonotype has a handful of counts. The CDR3 protein is CASSLGFPEPYEQYF. CDR3 sequence (DNA): TGCGCCAGCAGCTTGGGATTTCCGGAACCCTACGAGCAGTACTTC. J is TRBJ2-7 and V is TRBV5-1; D remains ambiguous. Germline CDR1 SGHRS, CDR2 YFSETQ. Trimming left V 0 bases short and J 2 bases short, with 12 bases between. This CDR3 spans 15 amino acids.

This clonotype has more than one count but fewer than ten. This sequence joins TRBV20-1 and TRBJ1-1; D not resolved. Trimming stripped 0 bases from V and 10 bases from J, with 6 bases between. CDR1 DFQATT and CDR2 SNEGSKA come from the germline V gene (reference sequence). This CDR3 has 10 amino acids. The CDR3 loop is CSARDYGAFF. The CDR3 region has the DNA TGCAGTGCTAGAGATTATGGAGCTTTCTTT.

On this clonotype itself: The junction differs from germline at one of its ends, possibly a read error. Here the CDR3 reads CSASPGSHPNERFF. The CDR3 DNA sequence: TGCAGTGCTTCACCGGGATCCCACCCGAATGAGCGGTTCTTC. The chain carries TRBV20-1 and TRBJ2-1, with D possibly TRBD2 on 5 matching bases. This CDR3 is 14 amino acids long. Per the germline V gene, CDR1 is DFQATT and CDR2 is SNEGSKA (reference sequence).

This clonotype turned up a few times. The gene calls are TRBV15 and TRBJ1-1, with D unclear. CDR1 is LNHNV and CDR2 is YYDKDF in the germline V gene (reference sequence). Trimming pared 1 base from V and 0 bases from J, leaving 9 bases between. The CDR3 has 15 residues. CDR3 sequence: CATSRVSTVNTEAFF. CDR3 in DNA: TGTGCCACCAGCAGAGTCTCGACGGTGAACACTGAAGCTTTCTTT.

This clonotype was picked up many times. The chain's CDR3 is CASSPTGPNTEAFF. The CDR3 coding sequence is TGTGCCAGCAGTCCTACAGGGCCGAACACTGAAGCTTTCTTT. The chain joins TRBV27 to TRBJ1-1; possibly TRBD1 for D (6 bases). CDR1 is MNHEY and CDR2 is SMNVEV in the germline V gene (reference sequence). This CDR3 spans 14 amino acids. V dropped 5 bases and J dropped 1 base, with 11 bases sitting between them.

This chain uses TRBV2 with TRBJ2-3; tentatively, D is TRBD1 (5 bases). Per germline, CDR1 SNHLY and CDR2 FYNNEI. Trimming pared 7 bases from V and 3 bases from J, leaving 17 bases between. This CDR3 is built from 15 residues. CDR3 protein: CASTQGWPMTDTQYF. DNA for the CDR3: TGTGCCAGCACCCAGGGTTGGCCGATGACAGATACGCAGTATTTT.

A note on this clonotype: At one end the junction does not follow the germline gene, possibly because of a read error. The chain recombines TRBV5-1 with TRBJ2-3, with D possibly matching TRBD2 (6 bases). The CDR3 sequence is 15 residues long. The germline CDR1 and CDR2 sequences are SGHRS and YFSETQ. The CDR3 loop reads CAGSFQRASTDTQYF. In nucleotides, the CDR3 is TGCGCCGGCAGCTTTCAGCGGGCTAGCACAGATACGCAGTATTTT.

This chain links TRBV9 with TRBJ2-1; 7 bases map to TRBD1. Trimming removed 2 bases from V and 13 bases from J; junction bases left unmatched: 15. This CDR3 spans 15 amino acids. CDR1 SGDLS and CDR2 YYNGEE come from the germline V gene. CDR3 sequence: CASSVLGTVRETQFF. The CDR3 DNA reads TGTGCCAGCAGCGTCCTTGGGACAGTGAGAGAGACCCAGTTCTTC. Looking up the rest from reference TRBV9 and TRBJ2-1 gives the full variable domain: DSGVTQTPKHLITATGQRVTLRCSPRSGDLSVYWYQQSLDQGLQFLIQYYNGEERAKGNILERFSAQQFPDLHSELNLSSLELGDSALYFCASSVLGTVRETQFFGPGTRLTVL.